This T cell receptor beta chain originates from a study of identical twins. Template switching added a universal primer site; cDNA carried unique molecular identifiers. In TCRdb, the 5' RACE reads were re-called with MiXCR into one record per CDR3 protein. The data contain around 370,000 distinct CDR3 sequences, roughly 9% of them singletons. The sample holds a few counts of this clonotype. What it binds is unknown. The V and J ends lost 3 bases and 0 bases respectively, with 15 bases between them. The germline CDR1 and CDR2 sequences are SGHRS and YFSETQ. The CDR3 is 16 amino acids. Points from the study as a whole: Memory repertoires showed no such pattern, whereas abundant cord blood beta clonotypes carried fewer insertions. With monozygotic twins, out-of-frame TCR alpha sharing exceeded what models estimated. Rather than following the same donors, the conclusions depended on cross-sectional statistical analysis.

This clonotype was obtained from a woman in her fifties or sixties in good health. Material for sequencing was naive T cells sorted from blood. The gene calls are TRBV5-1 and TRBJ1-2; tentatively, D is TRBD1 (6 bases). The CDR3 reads CASSSGAGAANYGYTF. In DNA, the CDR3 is TGCGCCAGCAGCTCCGGAGCGGGGGCAGCTAACTATGGCTACACCTTC.